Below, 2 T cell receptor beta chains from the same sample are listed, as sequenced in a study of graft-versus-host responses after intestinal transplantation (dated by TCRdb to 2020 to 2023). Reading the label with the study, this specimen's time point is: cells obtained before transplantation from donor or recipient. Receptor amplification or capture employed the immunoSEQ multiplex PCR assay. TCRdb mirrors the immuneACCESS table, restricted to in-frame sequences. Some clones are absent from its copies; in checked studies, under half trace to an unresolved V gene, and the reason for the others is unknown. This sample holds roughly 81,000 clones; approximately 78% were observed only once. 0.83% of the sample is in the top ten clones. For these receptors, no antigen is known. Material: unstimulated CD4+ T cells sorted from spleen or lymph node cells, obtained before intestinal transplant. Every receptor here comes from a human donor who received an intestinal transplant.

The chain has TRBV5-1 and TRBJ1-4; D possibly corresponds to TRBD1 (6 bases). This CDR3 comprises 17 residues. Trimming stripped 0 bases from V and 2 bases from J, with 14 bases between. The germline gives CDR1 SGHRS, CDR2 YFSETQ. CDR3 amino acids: CASSLGVAGATNEKLFF. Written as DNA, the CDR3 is TGCGCCAGCAGCTTGGGGGTGGCAGGGGCCACTAATGAAAAACTGTTTTTT.

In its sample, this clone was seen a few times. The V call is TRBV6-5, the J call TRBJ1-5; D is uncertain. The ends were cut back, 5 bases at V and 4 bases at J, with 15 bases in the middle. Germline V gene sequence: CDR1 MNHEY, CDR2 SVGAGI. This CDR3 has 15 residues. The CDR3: CASSRSLLPNQPQHF. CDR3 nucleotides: TGTGCCAGCAGTCGGTCCCTCCTACCTAATCAGCCCCAGCATTTT.